Sequencing of this TCR beta chain was carried out in a study of blood T cell repertoires in COVID-19. The data were produced by immunoSEQ multiplex PCR, yet TCRdb's version contains in-frame clones alone and is incomplete. This sample has 20,000 to 25,000 clones, with roughly 80% found just once. The CDR3 covers 14 residues. After removal of 6 bases from V and 6 bases from J, the junction contained 9 bases not matched to a gene. Germline V CDR1 and CDR2: MNHEY, SVGAGI. The sample consisted of peripheral blood. The sequence was obtained from a man between 60 and 70 years old with active COVID-19. The chain uses TRBV6-5 and TRBJ2-7, with 9 bases matching TRBD1. The CDR3, as DNA: TGTGCCAGCAGCGGAAGCGACAGGGGGAGCGAGCAGTACTTC. This encodes CASSGSDRGSEQYF.